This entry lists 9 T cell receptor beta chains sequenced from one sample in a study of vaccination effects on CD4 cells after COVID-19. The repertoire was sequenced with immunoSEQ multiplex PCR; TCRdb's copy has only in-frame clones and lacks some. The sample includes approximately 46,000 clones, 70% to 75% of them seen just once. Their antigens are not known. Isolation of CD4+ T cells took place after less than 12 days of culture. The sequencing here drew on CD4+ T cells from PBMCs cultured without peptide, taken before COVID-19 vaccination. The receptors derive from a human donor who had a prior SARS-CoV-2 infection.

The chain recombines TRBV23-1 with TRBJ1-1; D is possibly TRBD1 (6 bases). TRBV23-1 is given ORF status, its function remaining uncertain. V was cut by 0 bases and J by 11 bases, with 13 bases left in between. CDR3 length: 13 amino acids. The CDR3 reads CASSQSRGLGAFF. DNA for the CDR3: TGCGCCAGCAGTCAATCGAGGGGGTTGGGGGCTTTCTTT.

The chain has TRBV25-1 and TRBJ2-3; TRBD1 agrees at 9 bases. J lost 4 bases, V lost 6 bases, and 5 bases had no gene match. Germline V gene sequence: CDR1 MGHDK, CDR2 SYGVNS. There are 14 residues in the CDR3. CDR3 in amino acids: CASRRQGVPDTQYF. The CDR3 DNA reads TGTGCCAGCAGACGACAGGGGGTCCCAGATACGCAGTATTTT.

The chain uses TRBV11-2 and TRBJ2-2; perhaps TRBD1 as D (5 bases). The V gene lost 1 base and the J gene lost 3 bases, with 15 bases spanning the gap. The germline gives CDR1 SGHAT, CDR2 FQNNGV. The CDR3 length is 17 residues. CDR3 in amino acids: CASSLVAGWADTGELFF. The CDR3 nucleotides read TGTGCCAGCAGCTTAGTAGCAGGGTGGGCGGACACCGGGGAGCTGTTTTTT.

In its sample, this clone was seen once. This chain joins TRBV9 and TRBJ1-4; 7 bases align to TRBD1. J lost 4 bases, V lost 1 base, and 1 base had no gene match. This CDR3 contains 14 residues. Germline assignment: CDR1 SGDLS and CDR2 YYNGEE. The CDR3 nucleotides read TGTGCCAGCAGCGTACAGGGGGGTAATGAAAAACTGTTTTTT. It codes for CASSVQGGNEKLFF.

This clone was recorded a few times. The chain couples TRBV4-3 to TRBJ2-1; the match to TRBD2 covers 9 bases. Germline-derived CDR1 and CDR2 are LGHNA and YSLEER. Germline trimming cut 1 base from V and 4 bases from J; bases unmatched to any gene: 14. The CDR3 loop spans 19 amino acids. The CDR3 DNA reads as TGCGCCAGCAGCCAAGGTTGGGGTAGCGGGAGAGGGGGGTACAATGAGCAGTTCTTC. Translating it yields CASSQGWGSGRGGYNEQFF.

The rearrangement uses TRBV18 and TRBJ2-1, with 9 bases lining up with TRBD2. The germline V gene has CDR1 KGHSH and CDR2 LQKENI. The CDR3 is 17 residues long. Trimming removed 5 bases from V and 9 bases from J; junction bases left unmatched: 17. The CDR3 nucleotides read TGTGCCAGCTCAGAATGGGCCGGCCCAGCGGGAGGTGGTGAGCAGTTCTTC. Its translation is CASSEWAGPAGGGEQFF.

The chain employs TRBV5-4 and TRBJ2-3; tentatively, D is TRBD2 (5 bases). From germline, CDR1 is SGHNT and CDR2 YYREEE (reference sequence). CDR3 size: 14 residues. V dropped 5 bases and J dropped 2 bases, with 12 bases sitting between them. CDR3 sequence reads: CASSVGRATDTQYF. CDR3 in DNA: TGTGCCAGCAGTGTAGGGCGGGCCACAGATACGCAGTATTTT.

This CDR3 is CASIAGGGYGYTF. The CDR3 nucleotides read TGTGCCAGCATCGCCGGGGGTGGCTATGGCTACACCTTC. V is TRBV6-5 and J is TRBJ1-2; D is possibly TRBD1 (5 bases). The CDR3 has 13 residues. The germline CDR1 and CDR2 sequences are MNHEY and SVGAGI. The V end lost 7 bases, the J end lost 4 bases, and 13 bases lay between the germline ends.

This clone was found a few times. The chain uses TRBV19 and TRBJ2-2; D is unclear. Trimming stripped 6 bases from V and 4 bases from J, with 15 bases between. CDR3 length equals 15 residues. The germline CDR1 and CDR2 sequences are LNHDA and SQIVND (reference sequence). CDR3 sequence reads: CASSPRTFPTGELFF. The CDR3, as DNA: TGTGCCAGTAGCCCAAGGACCTTCCCCACCGGGGAGCTGTTTTTT. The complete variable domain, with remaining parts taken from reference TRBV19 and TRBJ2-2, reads DGGITQSPKYLFRKEGQNVTLSCEQNLNHDAMYWYRQDPGQGLRLIYYSQIVNDFQKGDIAEGYSVSREKKESFPLTVTSAQKNPTAFYLCASSPRTFPTGELFFGEGSRLTVL.